The entry below describes one T cell receptor (beta chain). The sample comes from a study of metastatic and nonmetastatic thyroid tumors. Using MiXCR, TCRdb reanalyzed the PCR reads. The data show around 22,000 clones, roughly a fifth seen once. Prior to thyroid surgery, none of the patients had received any treatment. This CDR3 region has 12 residues. Trimming shortened V by 1 base and J by 5 bases, and 6 bases separated the two germline ends. Per the germline V gene, CDR1 is KGHSH and CDR2 is LQKENI. V is TRBV18 and J is TRBJ2-7; D possibly corresponds to TRBD1 (5 bases). This clonotype originated in a female donor with papillary thyroid cancer or a benign thyroid nodule (not recorded which). Some clones in this sample may be carry-over from other donors' samples. Sequencing used blood. CDR3 protein: CASSPQGNEQYF. CDR3 bases: TGTGCCAGCTCACCACAGGGGAACGAGCAGTACTTC.